This T cell receptor beta chain stems from a study of shared clonotypes between healthy human individuals. Libraries were prepared by immunoSEQ multiplex PCR; TCRdb keeps only in-frame clonotypes and omits some of them. The table records 950,000 to 1,300,000 clones, 65% to 75% of them present only once. The CDR3 totals 14 residues. V shed 2 bases and J 6 bases; nucleotides not matched to a gene: 6. Germline V lookup: CDR1 MDHEN, CDR2 SYDVKM. Sequenced input: memory CD4+ T cells sorted from blood. As to subset: CD45RA-negative fraction. This TCR came from a young man in good health. The rearrangement links TRBV28 to TRBJ1-1; 7 nucleotides align to TRBD1. CDR3 protein: CASSLAAGGAEAFF. The CDR3 DNA reads TGTGCCAGCAGTTTAGCCGCAGGGGGTGCTGAAGCTTTCTTT.